The 2 T cell receptor beta chains given below trace back to one sample, sequenced in a study of T cell changes during pregnancy in multiple sclerosis. Sequencing was performed with immunoSEQ multiplex PCR; in TCRdb, only in-frame clones are kept and a portion is missing. The sample holds 85,000 to 100,000 clones, about 92% seen once. This specimen was peripheral blood, taken in the first trimester of pregnancy. The receptors originated from a female donor with multiple sclerosis, enrolled in a pregnancy study.

This chain joins TRBV6-4 and TRBJ2-1; 7 nucleotides align to TRBD2. This CDR3 comprises 17 residues. Per germline, CDR1 MRHNA and CDR2 SNTAGT. Losses at the gene ends were 0 bases for V and 5 bases for J; bases not matched to a gene: 10. CDR3 residues: CASSDSTFPGRDNEQFF. The CDR3 DNA reads as TGTGCCAGCAGTGACTCTACATTCCCGGGGAGGGACAATGAGCAGTTCTTC.

CDR3 sequence: CASRPGQSNQPQHF. CDR3 in DNA: TGTGCCAGCAGACCGGGACAGTCAAATCAGCCCCAGCATTTT. The chain has TRBV27 and TRBJ1-5; 7 nucleotides line up with TRBD1. Germline CDR1 reads MNHEY; CDR2 reads SMNVEV (reference sequence). This CDR3 is 14 amino acids long. Germline trimming cut 6 bases from V and 4 bases from J; bases unmatched to any gene: 6.